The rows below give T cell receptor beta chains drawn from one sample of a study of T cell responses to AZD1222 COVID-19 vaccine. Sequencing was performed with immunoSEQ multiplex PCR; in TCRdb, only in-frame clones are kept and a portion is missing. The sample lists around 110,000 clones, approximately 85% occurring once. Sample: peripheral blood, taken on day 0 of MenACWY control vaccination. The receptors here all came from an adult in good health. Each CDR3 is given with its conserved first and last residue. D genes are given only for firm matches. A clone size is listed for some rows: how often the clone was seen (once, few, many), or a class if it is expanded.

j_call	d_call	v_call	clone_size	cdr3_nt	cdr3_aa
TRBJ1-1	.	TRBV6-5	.	TGTGCCAGCAGTCCTCAGGGATGGGGGAACACTGAAGCTTTCTTT	CASSPQGWGNTEAFF
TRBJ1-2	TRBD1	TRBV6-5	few	TGTGCCAGCACCGGGCGGGACAGAGGCTATTATGGCTACACCTTC	CASTGRDRGYYGYTF
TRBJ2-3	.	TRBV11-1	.	TGTGCCAGCAGCAAGAACAGGGCAGATACGCAGTATTTT	CASSKNRADTQYF
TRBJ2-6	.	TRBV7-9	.	TGTGCCAGCAGCCGGATTTACTCTGGGGCCAACGTCCTGACTTTC	CASSRIYSGANVLTF
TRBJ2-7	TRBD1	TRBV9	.	TGTGCCAGCAGCGCTACGGGACAGGGGAGCTCCTACGAGCAGTACTTC	CASSATGQGSSYEQYF
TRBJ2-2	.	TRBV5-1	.	TGCGCCAGCAGCGTATCGAACACCGGGGAGCTGTTTTTT	CASSVSNTGELFF
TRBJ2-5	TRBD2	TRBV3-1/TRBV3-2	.	TGTGCCAGCAGCGTCACCTTAGCGGGGGGGCAAGAGACCCAGTACTTC	CASSVTLAGGQETQYF
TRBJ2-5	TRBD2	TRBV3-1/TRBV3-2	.	TGTGCCAGCAGCCCCCGCGCGGGGGGAGGAGAGACCCAGTACTTC	CASSPRAGGGETQYF
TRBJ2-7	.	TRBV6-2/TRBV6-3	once	TGTGCCAGCAGTGACCCCCTGCGGGGTAGATCCCTCGAGCAGTACTTC	CASSDPLRGRSLEQYF
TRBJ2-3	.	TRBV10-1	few	TGCGCCAGCAGCCGGGACTTCAACACAGATACGCAGTATTTT	CASSRDFNTDTQYF
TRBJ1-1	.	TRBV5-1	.	TGCGCCAGCAGCTTGGTGCCAGGAAACGCTCTTGAAGCTTTCTTT	CASSLVPGNALEAFF
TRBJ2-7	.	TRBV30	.	TGTGCCTGGAGTCGGGGGTCCTACGAGCAGTACTTC	CAWSRGSYEQYF
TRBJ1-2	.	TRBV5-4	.	TGTGCCAGCAGCTTAACAGATATCTATGGCTACACCTTC	CASSLTDIYGYTF
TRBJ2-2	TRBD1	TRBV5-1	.	TGCGCCAGCAGCCAGACCGGACAGGGGAACACCGGGGAGCTGTTTTTT	CASSQTGQGNTGELFF
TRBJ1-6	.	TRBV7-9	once	TGTGCCAGCAGCTTCCCGACAGTTTGGGGTAATTCACCCCTCCACTTT	CASSFPTVWGNSPLHF
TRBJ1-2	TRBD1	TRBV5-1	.	TGCGCCAGCAGCTTGGACACAGGGGCGGCAAACTATGGCTACACCTTC	CASSLDTGAANYGYTF
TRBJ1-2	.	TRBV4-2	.	TGTGCCAGCAGCCGCCCGGACTTCTCTAACTATGGCTACACCTTC	CASSRPDFSNYGYTF
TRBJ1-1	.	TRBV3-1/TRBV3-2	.	TGTGCCAGCAGCCAAGAAACGGGTTGGTCTGAAGCTTTCTTT	CASSQETGWSEAFF
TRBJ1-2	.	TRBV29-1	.	TGCAGCGTTGAATTTTCGGATGGCTACACCTTC	CSVEFSDGYTF
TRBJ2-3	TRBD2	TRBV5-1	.	TGCGCCAGCAGCTGGGAGACTAGCGGGGGGGACCCAACGCAGTATTTT	CASSWETSGGDPTQYF
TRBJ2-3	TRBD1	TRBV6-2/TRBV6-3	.	TGTGCCAGCAGCAGACTGCCCGGCCGGGACAGGGGTTCAGATACGCAGTATTTT	CASSRLPGRDRGSDTQYF
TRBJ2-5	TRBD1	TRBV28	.	TGTGCCAGCAGTGAGGCCACCTTCGGGACAGTCGAGACCCAGTACTTC	CASSEATFGTVETQYF
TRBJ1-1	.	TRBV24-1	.	TGTGCCACCATAGGAGGGGGTGAAGCTTTCTTT	CATIGGGEAFF
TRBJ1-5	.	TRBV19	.	TGTGCCAGTAGTATAGCCGACAGATCATACTCTAGCAATCAGCCCCAGCATTTT	CASSIADRSYSSNQPQHF
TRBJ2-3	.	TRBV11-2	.	TGTGCCAGCACCCCCGGTGGCCCTACGCAGTATTTT	CASTPGGPTQYF
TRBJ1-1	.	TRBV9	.	TGTGCCAGCAGCGTAGAAGACTCACGAAACACTGAAGCTTTCTTT	CASSVEDSRNTEAFF
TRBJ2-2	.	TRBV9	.	TGTGCCAGCAGCGTAGTGCCAGGGAACACCGGGGAGCTGTTTTTT	CASSVVPGNTGELFF
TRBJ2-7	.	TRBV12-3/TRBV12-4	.	TGTGCCAGCAGTTCGACAGGGAGGTACGAGCAGTACTTC	CASSSTGRYEQYF
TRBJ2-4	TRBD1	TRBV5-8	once	TGTGCCAGCAGCTTGGGACAGGGATGGAGCATTCAGTACTTC	CASSLGQGWSIQYF
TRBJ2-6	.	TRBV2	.	TGTGCCAGCAGTATAGTTTACCTCTCTGGGGCCAACGTCCTGACTTTC	CASSIVYLSGANVLTF
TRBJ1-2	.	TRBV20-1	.	TGCAGTGTGCAGGAGGATGGCTACACCTTC	CSVQEDGYTF
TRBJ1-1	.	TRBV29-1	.	TGCAGCGCCCAACTGAGGCAGTCGAACACTGAAGCTTTCTTT	CSAQLRQSNTEAFF
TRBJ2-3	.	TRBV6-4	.	TGTGCCAGCAGGCCGGGACCCGGGGCAGATACGCAGTATTTT	CASRPGPGADTQYF
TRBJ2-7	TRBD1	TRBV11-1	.	TGTGCCAGCAGCTCCCCGGGACAGGGGGAGTACGAGCAGTACTTC	CASSSPGQGEYEQYF
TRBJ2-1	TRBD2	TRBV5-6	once	TGTGCCAGCAGCATCGGACTAGCGGGGGGGCGTGACCCGGAGCATGAGCAGTTCTTC	CASSIGLAGGRDPEHEQFF
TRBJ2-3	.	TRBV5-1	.	TGCGCCAGCAGCTTGTTGGCGACTGCTAGCACAGATACGCAGTATTTT	CASSLLATASTDTQYF
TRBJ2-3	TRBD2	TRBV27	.	TGTGCCAGCAGTTCACCCGTAGCGGGGGGATCAGATACGCAGTATTTT	CASSSPVAGGSDTQYF
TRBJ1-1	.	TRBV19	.	TGTGCCAGTAGTTCACCTCCGGGGGCCCGCACTGAAGCTTTCTTT	CASSSPPGARTEAFF
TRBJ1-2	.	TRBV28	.	TGTGCCAGCAGTTTATTGCAGGGACGTAGCGGGACGGACTATGGCTACACCTTC	CASSLLQGRSGTDYGYTF
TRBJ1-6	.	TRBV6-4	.	TGTGCCAGCAGAAGGGAGCAAAACTATAATTCACCCCTCCACTTT	CASRREQNYNSPLHF
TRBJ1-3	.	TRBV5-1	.	TGCGCCAGCAGAAGCCTCGGGGGACGAGGAAACACCATATATTTT	CASRSLGGRGNTIYF
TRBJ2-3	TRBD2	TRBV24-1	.	TGTGCCACCAGTGATCCCCTTGCGGGGGGCACAGATACGCAGTATTTT	CATSDPLAGGTDTQYF
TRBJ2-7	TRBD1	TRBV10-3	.	TGTGCCATCAGCGGACAGGGTAATACCGAGCAGTACTTC	CAISGQGNTEQYF
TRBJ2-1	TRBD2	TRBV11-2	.	TGTGCCAGCAGGCCCACCCTAGCGGGGCCATACAATGAGCAGTTCTTC	CASRPTLAGPYNEQFF